This T cell receptor (beta chain) was sequenced during a study of response to subunit inactivated influenza vaccine. Overall study findings and caveats: Authors suggested each seasonal influenza vaccination recruits few new T cells.

The sample holds a few counts of this clonotype. The antigen is not known. From the RT-PCR reads, TCRdb called clonotypes with MiXCR, one entry per CDR3 protein. The sample records more than 600,000 distinct CDR3 sequences, approximately 17% being singletons. Germline-derived CDR1 and CDR2 are SGHVS and FNYEAQ. Trimming took 3 bases from V and 0 from J; bases not matched to a gene: 4. There are 16 residues in the CDR3. V and J are TRBV7-6 and TRBJ1-1, with TRBD1 identical over 10 bases. The sequences come from PBMCs from blood, collected around 5 days after vaccination. This sequence was found in a man between 45 and 60 years old who received an inactivated influenza vaccine. The CDR3 DNA sequence: TGTGCCAGCAGCTTCTTGGGGACAGGGGTGAACACTGAAGCTTTCTTT. Residues: CASSFLGTGVNTEAFF.